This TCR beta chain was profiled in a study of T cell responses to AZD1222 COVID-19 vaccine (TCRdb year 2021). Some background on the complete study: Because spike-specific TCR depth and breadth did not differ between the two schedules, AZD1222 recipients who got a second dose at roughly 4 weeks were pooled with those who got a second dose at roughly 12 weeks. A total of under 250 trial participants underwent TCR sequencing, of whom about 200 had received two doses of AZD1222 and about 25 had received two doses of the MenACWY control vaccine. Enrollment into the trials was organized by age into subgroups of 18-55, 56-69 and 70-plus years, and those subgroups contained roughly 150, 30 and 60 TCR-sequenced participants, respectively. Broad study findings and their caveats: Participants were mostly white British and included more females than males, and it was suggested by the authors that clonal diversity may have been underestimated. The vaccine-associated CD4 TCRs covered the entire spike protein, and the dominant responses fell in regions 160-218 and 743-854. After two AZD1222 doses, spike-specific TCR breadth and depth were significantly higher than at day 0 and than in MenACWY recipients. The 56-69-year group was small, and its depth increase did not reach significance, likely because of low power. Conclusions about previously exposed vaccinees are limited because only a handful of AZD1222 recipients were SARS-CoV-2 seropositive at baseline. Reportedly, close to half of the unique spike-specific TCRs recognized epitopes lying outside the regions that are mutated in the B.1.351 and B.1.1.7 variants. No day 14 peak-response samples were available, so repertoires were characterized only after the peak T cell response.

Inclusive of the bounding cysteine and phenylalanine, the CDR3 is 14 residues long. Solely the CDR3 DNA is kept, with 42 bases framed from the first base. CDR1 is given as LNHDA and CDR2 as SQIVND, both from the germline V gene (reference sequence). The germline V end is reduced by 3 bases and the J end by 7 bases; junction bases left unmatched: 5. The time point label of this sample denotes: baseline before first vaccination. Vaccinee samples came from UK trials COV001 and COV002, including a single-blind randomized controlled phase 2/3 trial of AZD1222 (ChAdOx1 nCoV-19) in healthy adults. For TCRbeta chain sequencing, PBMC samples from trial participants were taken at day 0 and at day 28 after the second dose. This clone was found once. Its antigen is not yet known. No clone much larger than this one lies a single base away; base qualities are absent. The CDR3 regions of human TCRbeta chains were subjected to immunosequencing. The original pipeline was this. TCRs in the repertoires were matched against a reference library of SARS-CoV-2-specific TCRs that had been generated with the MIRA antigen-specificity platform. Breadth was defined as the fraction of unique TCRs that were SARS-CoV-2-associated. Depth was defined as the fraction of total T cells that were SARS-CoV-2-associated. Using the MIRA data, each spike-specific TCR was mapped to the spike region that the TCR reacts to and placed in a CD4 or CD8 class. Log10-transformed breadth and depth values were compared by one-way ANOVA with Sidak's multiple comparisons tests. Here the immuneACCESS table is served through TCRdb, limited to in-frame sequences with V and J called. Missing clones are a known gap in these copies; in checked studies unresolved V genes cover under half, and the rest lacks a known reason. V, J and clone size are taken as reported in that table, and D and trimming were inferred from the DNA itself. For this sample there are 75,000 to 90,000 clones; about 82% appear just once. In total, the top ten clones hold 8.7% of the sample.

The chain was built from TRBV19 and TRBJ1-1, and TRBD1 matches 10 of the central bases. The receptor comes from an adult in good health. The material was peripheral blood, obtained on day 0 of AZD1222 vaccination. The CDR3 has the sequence CASSMGQGRGEAFF. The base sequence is TGTGCCAGTAGTATGGGACAGGGGCGAGGTGAAGCTTTCTTT. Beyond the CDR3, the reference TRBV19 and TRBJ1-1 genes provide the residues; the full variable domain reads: DGGITQSPKYLFRKEGQNVTLSCEQNLNHDAMYWYRQDPGQGLRLIYYSQIVNDFQKGDIAEGYSVSREKKESFPLTVTSAQKNPTAFYLCASSMGQGRGEAFFGQGTRLTVV.